This paragraph reports one T cell receptor beta chain. Antigen specificity is unknown. Making TCR beta cDNA involved around 520 ng total RNA and a constant-region primer. Slightly modified ARM-PCR with three nested multiplex PCR rounds yielded TCR beta libraries. TRBV1-TRBV30 forward and Cbeta reverse primers drove the first two roughly 9-cycle rounds. Using its own MiXCR run on the multiplex PCR reads, TCRdb lists one record per CDR3 protein. The sample has around 330,000 distinct CDR3 sequences, more than 55% seen once. Unsorted whole blood yielded blood RNA, and germline DNA was extracted as well. Before the operation took place, roughly 4.2 milliliters of peripheral blood were collected. This entry belongs to a study of tumor-infiltrating lymphocytes in primary liver carcinoma. Study at large: The cohort consisted of patients whose primary liver carcinoma was surgically resected.

Study-wide findings and caveats: Tumor-blood pairs (like tumor-adjacent pairs) overlapped less than tumor region pairs did. Tumor samples exhibited a significantly greater top-250-clone fraction than blood samples (p = 0.039).

Germline V gene lookup returns CDR1 SEHNR and CDR2 FQNEAQ (reference sequence). The CDR3 has 13 residues. V shed 1 base and J shed 7 bases, with 10 bases lying between them. The TCR was taken from a middle-aged man with primary liver carcinoma and hepatitis B virus infection. Sequenced: peripheral blood. J is TRBJ2-5 and V is TRBV7-9; D call uncertain. CDR3 DNA: TGTGCCAGCAGCTTAGAGGACCCAGGGACCCAGTACTTC. This codes for CASSLEDPGTQYF. Full variable domain (rest looked up from reference TRBV7-9 and TRBJ2-5): DTGVSQNPRHKITKRGQNVTFRCDPISEHNRLYWYRQTLGQGPEFLTYFQNEAQLEKSRLLSDRFSAERPKGSFSTLEIQRTEQGDSAMYLCASSLEDPGTQYFGPGTRLLVL.